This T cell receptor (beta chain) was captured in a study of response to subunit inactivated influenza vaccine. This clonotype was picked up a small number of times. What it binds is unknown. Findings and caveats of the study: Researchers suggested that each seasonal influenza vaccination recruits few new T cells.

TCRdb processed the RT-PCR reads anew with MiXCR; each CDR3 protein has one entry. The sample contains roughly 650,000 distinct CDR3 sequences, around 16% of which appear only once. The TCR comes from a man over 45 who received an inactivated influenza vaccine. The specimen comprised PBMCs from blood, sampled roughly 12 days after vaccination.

CDR3 protein: CASSLVGTASYNEQFF. CDR3 DNA sequence: TGTGCCAGCAGCTTAGTAGGGACAGCCTCCTACAATGAGCAGTTCTTC. V and J are TRBV7-2 and TRBJ2-1; 7 bases are a match to TRBD1. V gave up 1 base and J gave up 0 bases; unmatched junction bases: 3. CDR3 length: 16 amino acids. Germline V gene sequence: CDR1 SGHTA, CDR2 FQGNSA.